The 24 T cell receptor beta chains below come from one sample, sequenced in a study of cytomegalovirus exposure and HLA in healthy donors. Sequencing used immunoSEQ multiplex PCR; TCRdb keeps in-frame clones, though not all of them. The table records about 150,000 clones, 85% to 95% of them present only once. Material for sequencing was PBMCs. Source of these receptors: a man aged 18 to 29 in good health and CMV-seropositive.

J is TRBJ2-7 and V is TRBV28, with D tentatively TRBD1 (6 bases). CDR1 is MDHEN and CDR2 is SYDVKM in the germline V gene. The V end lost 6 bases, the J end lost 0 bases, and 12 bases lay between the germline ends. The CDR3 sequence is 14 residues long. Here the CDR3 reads CASSSTGISYEQYF. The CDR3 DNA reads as TGTGCCAGCAGCTCGACAGGAATCTCCTACGAGCAGTACTTC.

The CDR3 DNA reads TGTGCCAGCAGCGGACAGGCCATCTATGGCTACACCTTC. It is translated as CASSGQAIYGYTF. The chain combines TRBV6-5 with TRBJ1-2, with TRBD1 matching over 7 bases. The ends lost 6 bases at V and 4 bases at J; junction bases unmatched: 5. Germline V gives CDR1 MNHEY, CDR2 SVGAGI. The CDR3 covers 13 residues.

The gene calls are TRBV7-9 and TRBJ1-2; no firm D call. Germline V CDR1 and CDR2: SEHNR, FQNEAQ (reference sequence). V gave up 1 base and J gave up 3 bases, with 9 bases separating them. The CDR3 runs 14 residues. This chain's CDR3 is CASSLGRVYYGYTF. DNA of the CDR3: TGTGCCAGCAGCTTAGGGAGGGTTTACTATGGCTACACCTTC. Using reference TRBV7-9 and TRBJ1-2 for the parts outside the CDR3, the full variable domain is DTGVSQNPRHKITKRGQNVTFRCDPISEHNRLYWYRQTLGQGPEFLTYFQNEAQLEKSRLLSDRFSAERPKGSFSTLEIQRTEQGDSAMYLCASSLGRVYYGYTFGSGTRLTVV.

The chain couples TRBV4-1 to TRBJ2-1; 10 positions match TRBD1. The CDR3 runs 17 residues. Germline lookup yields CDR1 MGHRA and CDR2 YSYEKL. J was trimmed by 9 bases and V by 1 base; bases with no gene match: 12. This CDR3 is CASSQGLGQGTGGEQFF. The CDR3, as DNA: TGCGCCAGCAGCCAAGGTCTGGGACAGGGGACCGGAGGTGAGCAGTTCTTC.

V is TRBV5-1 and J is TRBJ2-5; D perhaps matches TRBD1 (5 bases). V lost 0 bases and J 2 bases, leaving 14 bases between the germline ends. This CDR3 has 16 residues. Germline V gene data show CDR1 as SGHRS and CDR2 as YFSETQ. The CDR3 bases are TGCGCCAGCAGCTTGGGTCAGGGATTCCCTCAAGAGACCCAGTACTTC. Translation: CASSLGQGFPQETQYF.

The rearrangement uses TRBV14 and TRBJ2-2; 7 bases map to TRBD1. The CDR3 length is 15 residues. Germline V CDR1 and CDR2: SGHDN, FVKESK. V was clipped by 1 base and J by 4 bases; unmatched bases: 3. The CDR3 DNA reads TGTGCCAGCAGCCAAGTCCAGGGGGTCACCGGGGAGCTGTTTTTT. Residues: CASSQVQGVTGELFF.

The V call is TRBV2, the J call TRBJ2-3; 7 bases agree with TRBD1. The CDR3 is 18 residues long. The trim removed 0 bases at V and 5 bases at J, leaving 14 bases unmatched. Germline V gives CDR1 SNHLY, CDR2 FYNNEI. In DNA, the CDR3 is TGTGCCAGCAGTGAAGCGCAAGATAGGGCAGGGGGAAGAGATACGCAGTATTTT. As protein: CASSEAQDRAGGRDTQYF. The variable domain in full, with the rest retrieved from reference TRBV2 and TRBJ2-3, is EPEVTQTPSHQVTQMGQEVILRCVPISNHLYFYWYRQILGQKVEFLVSFYNNEISEKSEIFDDQFSVERPDGSNFTLKIRSTKLEDSAMYFCASSEAQDRAGGRDTQYFGPGTRLTVL.

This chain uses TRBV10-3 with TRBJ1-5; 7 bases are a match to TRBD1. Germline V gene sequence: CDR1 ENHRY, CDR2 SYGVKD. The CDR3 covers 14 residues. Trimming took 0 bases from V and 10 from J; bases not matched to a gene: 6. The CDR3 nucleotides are TGTGCCATCAGTGAGTCGGGACAGTTCAGCCCCCAGCATTTT. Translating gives CAISESGQFSPQHF.

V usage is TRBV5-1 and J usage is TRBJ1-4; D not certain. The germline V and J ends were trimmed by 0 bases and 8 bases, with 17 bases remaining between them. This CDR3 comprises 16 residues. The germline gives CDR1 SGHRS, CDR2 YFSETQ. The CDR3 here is CASSLVAGLDYEKLFF. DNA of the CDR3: TGCGCCAGCAGCTTGGTAGCCGGCTTAGACTACGAAAAACTGTTTTTT. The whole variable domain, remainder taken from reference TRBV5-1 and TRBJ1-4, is KAGVTQTPRYLIKTRGQQVTLSCSPISGHRSVSWYQQTPGQGLQFLFEYFSETQRNKGNFPGRFSGRQFSNSRSEMNVSTLELGDSALYLCASSLVAGLDYEKLFFGSGTQLSVL.

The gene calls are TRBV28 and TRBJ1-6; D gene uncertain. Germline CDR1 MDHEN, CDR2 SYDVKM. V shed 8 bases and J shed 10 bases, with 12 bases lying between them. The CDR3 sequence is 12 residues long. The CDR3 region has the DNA TGTGCCAGCTTTGGTGAGCTCTCACCCCTCCACTTT. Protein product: CASFGELSPLHF.

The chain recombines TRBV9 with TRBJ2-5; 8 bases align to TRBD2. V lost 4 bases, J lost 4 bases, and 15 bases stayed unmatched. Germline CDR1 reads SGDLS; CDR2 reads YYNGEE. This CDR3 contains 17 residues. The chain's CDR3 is CASSRTSQGGYVETQYF. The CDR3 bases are TGTGCCAGCAGCCGGACTAGCCAGGGAGGTTATGTAGAGACCCAGTACTTC. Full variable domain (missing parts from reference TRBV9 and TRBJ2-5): DSGVTQTPKHLITATGQRVTLRCSPRSGDLSVYWYQQSLDQGLQFLIQYYNGEERAKGNILERFSAQQFPDLHSELNLSSLELGDSALYFCASSRTSQGGYVETQYFGPGTRLLVL.

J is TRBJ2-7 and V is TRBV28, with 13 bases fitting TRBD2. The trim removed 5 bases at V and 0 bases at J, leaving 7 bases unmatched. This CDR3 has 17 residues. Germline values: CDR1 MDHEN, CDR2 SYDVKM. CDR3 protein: CASSPGLAGQSSYEQYF. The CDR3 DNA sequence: TGTGCCAGCAGTCCGGGACTAGCGGGACAAAGCTCCTACGAGCAGTACTTC.

The CDR3 reads CASSQERQGSYEQYF. The CDR3 DNA reads as TGCGCCAGCAGCCAAGAGCGACAGGGTTCCTACGAGCAGTACTTC. The genes are TRBV4-1 and TRBJ2-7; 7 bases map to TRBD1. The CDR3 covers 15 residues. V gave up 0 bases and J gave up 1 base; unmatched junction bases: 3. Germline V gives CDR1 MGHRA, CDR2 YSYEKL.

The CDR3 spells CASSSGGAYEQYF. For the CDR3, the DNA is TGTGCCAGCAGCTCGGGGGGGGCCTACGAGCAGTACTTC. The chain employs TRBV9 and TRBJ2-7; 8 bases map to TRBD2. Germline CDR1 is SGDLS and CDR2 is YYNGEE. J was trimmed by 2 bases and V by 4 bases; bases with no gene match: 2. The CDR3 length is 13 residues.

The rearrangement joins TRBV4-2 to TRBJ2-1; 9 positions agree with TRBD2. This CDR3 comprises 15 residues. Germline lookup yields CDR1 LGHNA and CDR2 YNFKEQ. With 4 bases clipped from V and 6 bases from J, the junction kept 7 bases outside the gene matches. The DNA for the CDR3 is TGTGCCAGCAGCCCTGGCGCTAGCGGGATCAATGAGCAGTTCTTC. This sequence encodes CASSPGASGINEQFF.

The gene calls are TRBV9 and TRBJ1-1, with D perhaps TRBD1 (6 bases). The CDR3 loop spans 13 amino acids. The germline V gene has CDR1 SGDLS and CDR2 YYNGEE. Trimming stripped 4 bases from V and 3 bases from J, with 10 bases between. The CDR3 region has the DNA TGTGCCAGCAGCCCCAGGACAGACACTGAAGCTTTCTTT. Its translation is CASSPRTDTEAFF.

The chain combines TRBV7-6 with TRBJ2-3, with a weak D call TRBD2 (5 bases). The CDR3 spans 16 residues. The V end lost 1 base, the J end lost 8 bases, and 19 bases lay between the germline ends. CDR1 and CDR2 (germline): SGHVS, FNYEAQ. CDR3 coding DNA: TGTGCCAGCAGCTTAGTCCATTCTAGTGGAGGAGGTACGCAGTATTTT. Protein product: CASSLVHSSGGGTQYF.

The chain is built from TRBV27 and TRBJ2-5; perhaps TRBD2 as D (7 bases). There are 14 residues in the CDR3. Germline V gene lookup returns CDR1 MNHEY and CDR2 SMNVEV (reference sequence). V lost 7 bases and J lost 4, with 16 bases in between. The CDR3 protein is CASKRGRARETQYF. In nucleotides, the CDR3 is TGTGCCAGCAAAAGGGGGAGGGCCCGAGAGACCCAGTACTTC.

DNA for the CDR3: TGTGCCAGCAGCCGTCCCGGGACTCTACCTCACAATGAGCAGTTCTTC. As protein: CASSRPGTLPHNEQFF. The V and J genes are TRBV7-9 and TRBJ2-1, with D perhaps TRBD2 (6 bases). This CDR3 contains 16 residues. The V end lost 5 bases, the J end lost 5 bases, and 19 bases lay between the germline ends. CDR1 SEHNR and CDR2 FQNEAQ come from the germline V gene (reference sequence).

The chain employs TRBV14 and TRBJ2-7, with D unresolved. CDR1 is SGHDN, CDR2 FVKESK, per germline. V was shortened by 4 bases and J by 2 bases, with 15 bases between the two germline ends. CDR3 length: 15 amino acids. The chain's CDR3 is CASSPRAPSPYEQYF. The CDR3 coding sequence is TGTGCCAGCAGCCCACGCGCACCCTCTCCCTACGAGCAGTACTTC.

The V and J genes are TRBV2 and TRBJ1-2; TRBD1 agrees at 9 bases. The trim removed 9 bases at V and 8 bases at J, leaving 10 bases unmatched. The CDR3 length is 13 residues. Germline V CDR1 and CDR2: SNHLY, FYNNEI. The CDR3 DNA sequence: TGTGCCAGTAACCGGGACAGGGCACAAGGCTACACCTTC. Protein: CASNRDRAQGYTF.

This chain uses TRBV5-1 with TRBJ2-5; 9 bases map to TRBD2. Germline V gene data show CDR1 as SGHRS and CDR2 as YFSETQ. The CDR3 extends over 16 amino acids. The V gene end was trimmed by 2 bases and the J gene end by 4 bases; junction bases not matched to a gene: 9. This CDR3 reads CASSLEAGGGSETQYF. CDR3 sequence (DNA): TGCGCCAGCAGCTTAGAAGCGGGAGGCGGGTCAGAGACCCAGTACTTC.

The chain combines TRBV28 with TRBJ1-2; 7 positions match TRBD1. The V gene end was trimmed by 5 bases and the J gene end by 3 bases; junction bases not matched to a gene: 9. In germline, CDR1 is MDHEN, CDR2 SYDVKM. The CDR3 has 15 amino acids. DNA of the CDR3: TGTGCCAGCAGTCCATACAGGGGAGGTGACTATGGCTACACCTTC. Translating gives CASSPYRGGDYGYTF.

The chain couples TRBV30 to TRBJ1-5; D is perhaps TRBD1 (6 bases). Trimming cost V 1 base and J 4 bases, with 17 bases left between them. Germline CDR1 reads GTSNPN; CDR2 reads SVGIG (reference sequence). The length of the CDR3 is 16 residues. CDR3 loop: CAWSAPRTAMNQPQHF. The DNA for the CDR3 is TGTGCCTGGAGTGCACCGAGGACAGCAATGAATCAGCCCCAGCATTTT.